This TCR beta chain was profiled in a study of shared clonotypes between healthy human individuals. Notes on the study in general: Non-shared clonotypes were found to have lower generation probabilities than the clonotypes that were shared by all four of the sorted-subset donors. Since donors were few, the genetic and exposure-history diversity represented was limited.

A remark on this clone: What it binds is not known. The same CDR3 arises from other DNA sequences in this sample as well.

Naive CD8 cells comprised CD45RO-negative, CCR7-positively selected cells, excluding terminally differentiated effector memory CD45RA+ cells. In the original processing: There were no quality scores in the junction-only immunoSEQ sequences, so filtering differed. The method was immunoSEQ multiplex PCR; TCRdb's version includes in-frame clones alone and lacks a portion of them. That table furnishes V, J and clone size, whereas the DNA furnished D and trimming. This sample has about 2,200,000 clones; about 93% occur once, and the top ten carry over 1.5%. This CDR3 is 14 amino acids long. The ends lost 1 base at V and 1 base at J; junction bases unmatched: 2. Germline values: CDR1 SGDLS, CDR2 YYNGEE.

This clonotype originated in a man aged 18 to 29 in good health. Some clones in this sample may be carry-over from other donors' samples. The sequencing input was naive CD8+ T cells from PBMCs. V is TRBV9 and J is TRBJ2-7; TRBD1 matches 7 bases. The CDR3 sequence is CASSVRDSSYEQYF. CDR3 bases: TGTGCCAGCAGCGTAAGGGACAGTTCCTACGAGCAGTACTTC.